Listed here are 20 T cell receptor beta chains from one sample, sequenced in a study of cytomegalovirus exposure and HLA in healthy donors. PCR was performed using 60 Vbeta and 13 Jbeta primers. Some clones are missing from TCRdb's copy, which holds only in-frame ones; the method was immunoSEQ multiplex PCR. The table has 150,000 to 200,000 clones, 82% seen once. Source material: PBMCs. The receptors stem from a male donor in good health and CMV-seronegative.

The chain couples TRBV5-1 to TRBJ1-1, with D tentatively TRBD1 (5 bases). The germline CDR1 and CDR2 sequences are SGHRS and YFSETQ. This CDR3 has 12 amino acids. V was pared by 6 bases and J by 5 bases, with 11 bases between. The CDR3 coding sequence is TGCGCCAGCAATCAGGGTCGGACTGAAGCTTTCTTT. This translates into CASNQGRTEAFF.

This chain links TRBV2 with TRBJ1-3; 7 bases line up with TRBD1. This CDR3 comprises 16 residues. The germline V gene encodes CDR1 SNHLY and CDR2 FYNNEI. The ends lost 6 bases at V and 3 bases at J; junction bases unmatched: 11. The CDR3 reads CASSQSTWTGGNTIYF. The CDR3 DNA is TGTGCCAGCAGCCAATCGACTTGGACAGGTGGAAACACCATATATTTT.

The J gene is TRBJ2-3, the V gene TRBV6-1; no definite D call. Trimming took off 3 bases at V and 1 base at J, with 11 bases between the two ends. Germline CDR1 reads MNHNS; CDR2 reads SASEGT. The CDR3 has 15 amino acids. The CDR3, as DNA: TGTGCCAGCAGTGACCCACACCTGGGCACAGATACGCAGTATTTT. It translates to CASSDPHLGTDTQYF.

The chain carries TRBV18 and TRBJ2-2; D gene uncertain. CDR3 length equals 14 residues. Trimming pared 2 bases from V and 8 bases from J, leaving 12 bases between. Germline-derived CDR1 and CDR2 are KGHSH and LQKENI. The CDR3 loop reads CASSPTSTSGELFF. The CDR3 DNA reads TGTGCCAGCTCACCAACCAGTACATCGGGGGAGCTGTTTTTT.

This clone appeared a single time. The chain combines TRBV5-4 with TRBJ2-7, with TRBD1 identical over 9 bases. The ends lost 1 base at V and 1 base at J; junction bases unmatched: 6. Germline CDR1 SGHNT, CDR2 YYREEE (reference sequence). The CDR3 totals 16 residues. The CDR3: CASSLIGTGRSYEQYF. CDR3 sequence (DNA): TGTGCCAGCAGCTTGATAGGGACAGGGCGTTCCTACGAGCAGTACTTC.

V and J are TRBV20-1 and TRBJ2-1; D is uncertain. Trimming shortened V by 5 bases and J by 4 bases, and 3 bases separated the two germline ends. Germline V gene sequence: CDR1 DFQATT, CDR2 SNEGSKA (reference sequence). This CDR3 has 10 residues. CDR3 loop: CSAYYNEQFF. The CDR3, as DNA: TGCAGTGCTTATTACAATGAGCAGTTCTTC.

V usage is TRBV28 and J usage is TRBJ1-5; D is uncertain. The CDR3 covers 14 residues. V gave up 4 bases and J gave up 0 bases, with 7 bases separating them. Germline V gene lookup returns CDR1 MDHEN and CDR2 SYDVKM. CDR3 in amino acids: CASSSTVSNQPQHF. The DNA of the CDR3 is TGTGCCAGCAGTTCTACAGTTAGCAATCAGCCCCAGCATTTT.

V is TRBV10-3 and J is TRBJ2-5; D is possibly TRBD1 (7 bases). The CDR3 has 16 residues. V gave up 6 bases and J gave up 4 bases, with 21 bases separating them. Per the germline V gene, CDR1 is ENHRY and CDR2 is SYGVKD. CDR3 protein: CAIRAVEGRGRETQYF. CDR3 DNA: TGTGCCATCAGAGCCGTGGAGGGCAGGGGGAGAGAGACCCAGTACTTC.

Only a few counts were recorded for this clone. The CDR3 region is CASSVATGFFSGNTIYF. CDR3 sequence (DNA): TGTGCCAGCAGCGTTGCGACAGGATTTTTTTCAGGAAACACCATATATTTT. V and J are TRBV9 and TRBJ1-3, with D possibly being TRBD1 (6 bases). From germline, CDR1 is SGDLS and CDR2 YYNGEE. Trimming pared 2 bases from V and 4 bases from J, leaving 19 bases between. The CDR3 sequence is 17 residues long. The variable domain in full, with the rest retrieved from reference TRBV9 and TRBJ1-3, is DSGVTQTPKHLITATGQRVTLRCSPRSGDLSVYWYQQSLDQGLQFLIQYYNGEERAKGNILERFSAQQFPDLHSELNLSSLELGDSALYFCASSVATGFFSGNTIYFGEGSWLTVV.

V gene TRBV10-1 combines with J gene TRBJ2-7; 9 bases fit TRBD1. The CDR3 runs 12 residues. From germline, CDR1 is WNHNN and CDR2 SYGVQD (reference sequence). The V and J ends lost 4 bases and 5 bases, in that order; junction bases with no gene match: 0. In DNA form, the CDR3 reads TGCGCCAGCAGTGGGGACAGGGACGAGCAGTACTTC. Protein: CASSGDRDEQYF.

This rearrangement joins TRBV28 to TRBJ1-2, with 8 bases that match TRBD1. Germline assignment: CDR1 MDHEN and CDR2 SYDVKM. The CDR3 runs 14 residues. V lost 5 bases to trimming and J lost 8 bases; unmatched junction nucleotides: 10. CDR3 region: CASSQGPGGRGYTF. The CDR3 nucleotides read TGTGCCAGCAGTCAAGGGCCAGGGGGCCGGGGCTACACCTTC.

The V gene is TRBV28, the J gene TRBJ2-7; D perhaps matches TRBD1 (5 bases). Per the germline V gene, CDR1 is MDHEN and CDR2 is SYDVKM. The CDR3 contains 18 residues. V lost 6 bases and J lost 0, with 24 bases in between. For the CDR3, the DNA is TGTGCCAGCAGCCCCCGAGGATTATTAACAGGTAACTCCTACGAGCAGTACTTC. As protein: CASSPRGLLTGNSYEQYF.

The chain has TRBV28 and TRBJ2-7; TRBD1 agrees at 10 bases. Germline assignment: CDR1 MDHEN and CDR2 SYDVKM. V lost 4 bases and J lost 6; bases outside the gene matches: 6. The length of the CDR3 is 14 residues. For the CDR3, the DNA is TGTGCCAGCAGTTCGGGACAGGGGTTTTTCGAGCAGTACTTC. It codes for CASSSGQGFFEQYF. Full variable domain (remainder filled in from reference TRBV28 and TRBJ2-7): DVKVTQSSRYLVKRTGEKVFLECVQDMDHENMFWYRQDPGLGLRLIYFSYDVKMKEKGDIPEGYSVSREKKERFSLILESASTNQTSMYLCASSSGQGFFEQYFGPGTRLTVT.

The chain has TRBV30 and TRBJ2-4; the D is unclear. This CDR3 contains 12 residues. Trimming removed 1 base from V and 4 bases from J, with 5 bases in between. The V gene's germline CDR1 is GTSNPN and CDR2 SVGIG (reference sequence). The CDR3 loop is CAWSAGKNIQYF. The CDR3 nucleotides are TGTGCCTGGAGTGCAGGAAAAAACATTCAGTACTTC.

In the case of this clone: The junction departs from germline at one end; a sequencing error may be responsible. The chain carries TRBV19 and TRBJ1-2, with 7 positions matching TRBD1. Germline CDR1 and CDR2: LNHDA and SQIVND (reference sequence). This CDR3 region has 13 residues. CDR3 region: CASSMDRGRSASF. For the CDR3, the DNA is TGTGCCAGTAGTATGGATAGGGGGCGATCCGCGTCCTTC.

The genes are TRBV18 and TRBJ1-5; TRBD1 matches 9 bases. The CDR3 covers 17 residues. With V trimmed by 4 bases and J by 3 bases, 10 bases remained unmatched. CDR1 and CDR2 (germline): KGHSH, LQKENI. CDR3 nucleotide sequence: TGTGCCAGCTCACTTGACCGGGACAGGGTCGACAATCAGCCCCAGCATTTT. It codes for CASSLDRDRVDNQPQHF. Variable domain in full (rest from reference TRBV18 and TRBJ1-5): NAGVMQNPRHLVRRRGQEARLRCSPMKGHSHVYWYRQLPEEGLKFMVYLQKENIIDESGMPKERFSAEFPKEGPSILRIQQVVRGDSAAYFCASSLDRDRVDNQPQHFGDGTRLSIL.

This chain's CDR3 is CASRQGRTYEQYF. CDR3 coding DNA: TGTGCCAGTAGACAGGGAAGGACCTACGAGCAGTACTTC. The chain is built from TRBV21-1 and TRBJ2-7; TRBD1 was called by the table and not checked on the DNA. TRBV21-1 is reported as a pseudogene. This CDR3 comprises 13 residues.

The chain joins TRBV6-6 to TRBJ2-5, with TRBD1 matching over 7 bases. The length of the CDR3 is 12 residues. CDR1 is MNHNY and CDR2 is SVGAGI in the germline V gene (reference sequence). V lost 4 bases, J lost 11 bases, and 7 bases stayed unmatched. Here the CDR3 reads CASSWDSEEQYF. As DNA, the CDR3 is TGTGCCAGCAGTTGGGACAGCGAAGAGCAGTACTTC.

In DNA form, the CDR3 reads TGTGCCAGTACCTATACAGGACGTAACTATGGCTACACCTTC. Translated: CASTYTGRNYGYTF. The genes are TRBV19 and TRBJ1-2; D may be TRBD1 (5 bases). Germline V gene lookup returns CDR1 LNHDA and CDR2 SQIVND (reference sequence). CDR3 length equals 14 residues. With 7 bases removed from V and 1 base from J, the gap between germline ends came to 13 bases.

This chain links TRBV6-5 with TRBJ1-1; 7 bases align to TRBD1. The CDR3 has 15 amino acids. The V gene end was trimmed by 0 bases and the J gene end by 1 base; junction bases not matched to a gene: 2. From germline, CDR1 is MNHEY and CDR2 SVGAGI. In DNA, the CDR3 is TGTGCCAGCAGTTACTCGGGACAGAGGAACACTGAAGCTTTCTTT. As protein: CASSYSGQRNTEAFF.